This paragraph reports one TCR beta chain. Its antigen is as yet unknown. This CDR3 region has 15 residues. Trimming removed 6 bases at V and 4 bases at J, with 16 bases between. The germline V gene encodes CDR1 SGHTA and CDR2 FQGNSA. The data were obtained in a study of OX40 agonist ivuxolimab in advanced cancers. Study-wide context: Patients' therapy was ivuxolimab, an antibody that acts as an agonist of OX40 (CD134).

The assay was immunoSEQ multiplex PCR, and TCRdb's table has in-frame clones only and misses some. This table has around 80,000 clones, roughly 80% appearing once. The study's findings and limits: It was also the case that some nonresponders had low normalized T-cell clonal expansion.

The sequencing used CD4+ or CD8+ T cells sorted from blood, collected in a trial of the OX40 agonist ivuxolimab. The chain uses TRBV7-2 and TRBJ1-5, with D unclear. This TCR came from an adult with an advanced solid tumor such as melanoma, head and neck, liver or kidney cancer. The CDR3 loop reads CASRLDGPFNQPQHF. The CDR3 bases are TGTGCCAGCAGGCTAGACGGGCCATTTAATCAGCCCCAGCATTTT.